This T cell receptor beta chain derives from a study of blood T cell repertoires in COVID-19 (TCRdb year 2020). In terms of the full investigation: Collaborator samples came from the United States, Italy and Spain and covered acute and convalescent phases of COVID-19. HLA class I and class II types, where available, came from metadata supplied by the sample provider rather than from assay-based typing. A freely available public database, intended as a resource for researchers studying the immune response to SARS-CoV-2, is where the repertoires were released. The dataset comprised deeply sampled blood TCRbeta repertoires from subjects exposed to, actively infected with, or recovered from COVID-19. Samples came from the ongoing ImmuneRACE study (first 160 participants) plus 1,254 subjects from 6 global collaborators. The sample metadata nearly always contained a de-identified subject ID, COVID-19 status, age in years and sex. The material from the prospective study consisted of cDNA or gDNA derived from T cells, B-cell-depleted T cells, or PBMCs. Summary of the overall study and its limitations: The quantity of clinical and demographic metadata differed by source and by participant and was supplied without curation.

Worth noting for this clone: Its antigen is currently not known. Qualities for individual bases were not recorded, and no much larger clone is one base off.

TCRbeta CDR3 regions were amplified from genomic DNA using the immunoSEQ Assay, a bias-controlled multiplex PCR. As for how the authors treated the data: Within the assay, amplification of reference gene primers was used to estimate how many nucleated cells each sample contained. To quantify the absolute abundance of each unique TCRbeta CDR3 rearrangement, sequence reads were collapsed and filtered. For each sample, productive Simpson clonality was calculated as the square root of Simpson's diversity index over productive rearrangements. TCRdb stores this immuneACCESS table with in-frame sequences only. Part of the clones is absent; in the studies checked, under half of the shortfall reflects unresolved V genes, and no reason is known for the rest. Clone size and V and J calls were adopted from that table, with D and trimming inferred from the DNA. The table for this sample lists 250,000 to 350,000 clones; roughly 87% of them were counted only once. The ten largest make up around 6% of the sample.

From the cysteine through the phenylalanine, the CDR3 covers 15 amino acids. Of the read, only the CDR3 DNA is kept; its 45 bases are in frame from base 1. CDR1 and CDR2 are read off the germline V gene as LGHNA and YNFKEQ. V trim: 2 bases; J trim: 8 bases; unmatched bases: 11. Participants in the prospective study were aged roughly 18 to 95 years, lived in about two dozen United States geographic areas, and enrolled through a virtual design. Cohort assignment in the prospective study relied on participant-reported clinical history from a screening survey and a study questionnaire. For ImmuneRACE Cohort 3, a participant was defined as recovered based on two consecutive negative NP/OP PCR tests, clearance by a healthcare professional, or resolution of symptoms. Each participant in the prospective study had whole blood, serum and a nasopharyngeal or oropharyngeal swab collected by mobile phlebotomists. Additional blood draws and questionnaires over an approximately 2-month period could optionally be provided by prospective study participants. Before DNA extraction, prospective study blood samples were shipped either frozen or at room temperature.

This receptor chain uses TRBV4-2 and TRBJ1-2; the central 7 bases match TRBD1. The clonotype originates from a woman in her 30s who had recovered from COVID-19. Sequenced input: PBMCs or T cells enriched from blood (not recorded which). In nucleotides, the sequence is TGTGCCAGCAGCCAACTTGACAGGGCGGGAAGGGGCTACACCTTC. This translates into CASSQLDRAGRGYTF.